The 6 T cell receptor beta chains below come from one sample, sequenced in a study of blood T cells in healthy people across ages. Combining a sample-barcoded 5' primer with a J-beta primer mix, a second PCR ran for roughly 7 to 11 cycles. TCRdb re-analysed the 5' RACE reads in MiXCR, keeping a single row per CDR3 protein. Here the sample spans about 830,000 distinct CDR3 sequences, about 62% being singletons. The material sequenced was blood. These receptors were obtained from a man aged 30-40 years in good health.

V usage is TRBV9 and J usage is TRBJ2-3; 12 positions match TRBD2. In germline, CDR1 is SGDLS, CDR2 YYNGEE. The junction had 7 bases not matched to a gene; V was cut back by 4 bases and J by 4 bases. The CDR3 runs 16 residues. CDR3 loop: CASSLLAGGHADTQYF. The CDR3 nucleotides read TGTGCCAGCAGCCTCCTAGCGGGGGGGCACGCAGATACGCAGTATTTT. Variable domain in full (rest from reference TRBV9 and TRBJ2-3): DSGVTQTPKHLITATGQRVTLRCSPRSGDLSVYWYQQSLDQGLQFLIQYYNGEERAKGNILERFSAQQFPDLHSELNLSSLELGDSALYFCASSLLAGGHADTQYFGPGTRLTVL.

This rearrangement joins TRBV7-2 to TRBJ2-7, with 8 positions matching TRBD1. Matching the DNA end better, TRBJ2-5 makes the J call doubtful. The germline gives CDR1 SGHTA, CDR2 FQGNSA. The CDR3 length is 16 residues. CDR3 sequence (DNA): TGTGCCAGCAGCTTAGAACAGGGGGAAATAGGAGAGACCCAGTACTTC. It specifies CASSLEQGEIGETQYF.

The chain carries TRBV23-1 and TRBJ2-3, with 7 bases aligning to TRBD1. TRBV23-1 is an ORF, and what it does is uncertain. V gave up 6 bases and J gave up 0 bases; unmatched junction bases: 12. The CDR3 spans 17 residues. CDR3 nucleotides: TGCGCCAGCAGCCTGGACAGGCAAGATCCTAGCACAGATACGCAGTATTTT. It specifies CASSLDRQDPSTDTQYF.

This clonotype was observed a single time. The gene calls are TRBV9 and TRBJ2-3, with TRBD2 matching over 8 bases. Unmatched junction bases numbered 5, after V lost 2 bases and J lost 0 bases. The CDR3 length is 16 residues. Germline assignment: CDR1 SGDLS and CDR2 YYNGEE. In DNA form, the CDR3 reads TGTGCCAGCAGCGTGCGACTAGCGCCTAGCACAGATACGCAGTATTTT. Encoded protein: CASSVRLAPSTDTQYF.

This chain joins TRBV12-3 or TRBV12-4 and TRBJ2-7, with TRBD1 matching 7 bases. The CDR3 covers 12 residues. V lost 3 bases to trimming and J lost 5 bases; unmatched junction nucleotides: 1. CDR3 bases: TGTGCCAGCAGTTTTGGGACAGACGAGCAGTACTTC. It yields the protein CASSFGTDEQYF.

The J gene is TRBJ1-2, the V gene TRBV28, with TRBD1 as a possible D gene (5 bases). Germline assignment: CDR1 MDHEN and CDR2 SYDVKM. Trimming pared 2 bases from V and 9 bases from J, leaving 10 bases between. CDR3 length: 12 residues. The CDR3 sequence: CASSLGDVSYTF. DNA of the CDR3: TGTGCCAGCAGTTTAGGGGACGTCAGCTACACCTTC.